Listed below are T cell receptor beta chains from one sample, sequenced in a study of human T cells and chemical hapten exposure. TCRdb processed the RACE reads anew with MiXCR; each CDR3 protein has one entry. The sample has tens of thousands of distinct CDR3 sequences; about 3.5% are singletons. Sequencing was performed on whole blood, taken in connection with sensitization to the hapten diphenylcyclopropenone (DPC). The receptors stem from a man aged 35 to 55 with alopecia areata. Some clones in this sample may be carry-over from other donors' samples. Each CDR3 is given without its conserved first and last residue. The listing skips clone size in some rows; elsewhere it reads once, few, many or a size class.

j_call,clone_size,v_call,cdr3_aa
TRBJ2-1,many,TRBV20-1,SAYTSESYNEQF
TRBJ2-5,few,TRBV5-1,ASSPGLAGGETQY
TRBJ1-1,-,TRBV5-4,ASSLEGARATEAF
TRBJ2-2,many,TRBV27,ASSQRTGGVTGELF
TRBJ2-1,many,TRBV3-1,ASSQDRGSEQF
TRBJ2-7,many,TRBV19,ASSDRDRSSYEQY
TRBJ2-3,many,TRBV7-7,ASSRTGVLTDTQY
TRBJ1-4,few,TRBV6-1,ASSGLQGATSNEKLF
TRBJ1-1,many,TRBV7-9,ATHRAANTEAF
TRBJ2-5,-,TRBV5-1,ASSLYGTGQETQY
TRBJ2-7,many,TRBV20-1,SASRLAGGPGEQY
TRBJ2-3,many,TRBV6-2/TRBV6-3,ASCLDFITDTQY
TRBJ2-7,many,TRBV18,ASSRSGTRSSYEQY
TRBJ2-7,many,TRBV18,ASSPTRDSYEQY
TRBJ1-5,-,TRBV28,ASSPYSNQPQH
TRBJ1-2,many,TRBV6-1,ASSEALSQGQNYGYT
TRBJ2-3,many,TRBV5-1,ASQASSTDTQY
TRBJ2-1,many,TRBV20-1,SARDLELAGWSYNEQF
TRBJ2-1,many,TRBV3-1,ASSQTQQGWREKRNEQF
TRBJ2-1,-,TRBV5-1,ASSSAGGLAGEGGYNEQF
TRBJ2-2,many,TRBV5-1,ASSLAAGDTGELF
TRBJ2-7,-,TRBV14,ASSRQEGREQY
TRBJ2-1,many,TRBV15,ATSRVLAGANEQF
TRBJ2-7,many,TRBV28,ASSFSLVIGTGKSYEQY
TRBJ2-1,many,TRBV28,ASSSGGGYSSYNEQF
TRBJ2-6,many,TRBV28,ASSLLIPGANVLT
TRBJ2-3,few,TRBV6-6,ASSYDGRGTDTQY
TRBJ2-3,many,TRBV6-2/TRBV6-3,ASSYSRDRAASTDTQY
TRBJ1-1,-,TRBV6-5,ASSRRDREDEAF
TRBJ1-6,many,TRBV28,ASSLSRAGDSPLH
TRBJ2-5,many,TRBV12-3/TRBV12-4,ASSFPPGAQY
TRBJ2-7,many,TRBV7-2,ASGTDREYEQY
TRBJ2-1,many,TRBV20-1,SAQDSGRAVYNEQF
TRBJ2-3,-,TRBV6-5,ASSYSLAGGPLDTQY